These 28 T cell receptor beta chains share one sample of origin, sequenced in a study of blood T cell repertoires in COVID-19. Sequencing was performed with immunoSEQ multiplex PCR; in TCRdb, only in-frame clones are kept and a portion is missing. The sample yields over 60,000 clones, roughly 89% seen once. Sequences were obtained from peripheral blood. These receptors were collected from a man of 80 years or more with acute or convalescent COVID-19.

This clone was detected only once. The chain joins TRBV2 to TRBJ2-5, with TRBD2 matching 8 bases. From germline, CDR1 is SNHLY and CDR2 FYNNEI. V was pared by 5 bases and J by 5 bases, with 19 bases of the junction left unmatched. The CDR3 is 18 residues long. DNA of the CDR3: TGTGCCAGCAGTTATGGTGGTAGCGGGAAGGTGGGCCAGGAGACCCAGTACTTC. Amino acids: CASSYGGSGKVGQETQYF.

The chain uses TRBV11-2 and TRBJ1-3; perhaps TRBD1 as D (6 bases). The CDR3 is 19 amino acids. V lost 3 bases and J lost 1, with 22 bases in between. The V gene's germline CDR1 is SGHAT and CDR2 FQNNGV. The CDR3 nucleotides read TGTGCCAGCAGCTTCACCCCCGTTGGGCAGGGGATTTCTGGAAACACCATATATTTT. Translated, it gives CASSFTPVGQGISGNTIYF. The variable domain in full, with the rest retrieved from reference TRBV11-2 and TRBJ1-3, is EAGVAQSPRYKIIEKRQSVAFWCNPISGHATLYWYQQILGQGPKLLIQFQNNGVVDDSQLPKDRFSAERLKGVDSTLKIQPAKLEDSAVYLCASSFTPVGQGISGNTIYFGEGSWLTVV.

This chain joins TRBV28 and TRBJ1-3; perhaps TRBD1 as D (6 bases). CDR3 size: 14 residues. Germline lookup yields CDR1 MDHEN and CDR2 SYDVKM. The V and J ends lost 7 bases and 2 bases respectively, with 12 bases between them. CDR3 in amino acids: CASTTGSPGNTIYF. The CDR3 DNA is TGTGCCAGCACCACAGGGTCCCCTGGAAACACCATATATTTT.

This clone was detected once. The chain employs TRBV18 and TRBJ2-7; TRBD2 aligns across 7 bases. V lost 4 bases to trimming and J lost 5 bases; unmatched junction nucleotides: 11. Germline assignment: CDR1 KGHSH and CDR2 LQKENI. This CDR3 is built from 15 residues. CDR3 region: CASSQGGEGRNEQYF. CDR3 in DNA: TGTGCCAGCTCACAGGGAGGGGAAGGGAGGAACGAGCAGTACTTC.

The chain employs TRBV29-1 and TRBJ2-1, with 8 bases that match TRBD1. The CDR3 has 12 residues. V lost 5 bases to trimming and J lost 6 bases; unmatched junction nucleotides: 3. Germline-derived CDR1 and CDR2 are SQVTM and ANQGSEA. CDR3 in amino acids: CSVRGQGNEQFF. The CDR3 DNA sequence: TGCAGCGTTCGCGGACAGGGCAATGAGCAGTTCTTC.

J is TRBJ2-2 and V is TRBV19; D might be TRBD1 (5 bases). V lost 1 base and J lost 4, with 7 bases in between. Germline loops: CDR1 LNHDA, CDR2 SQIVND (reference sequence). There are 14 residues in the CDR3. The CDR3 loop is CASSIGQPTGELFF. As DNA, the CDR3 is TGTGCCAGTAGTATAGGACAGCCCACCGGGGAGCTGTTTTTT.

This CDR3 is CASSLGRDRDYEQYF. CDR3 bases: TGCGCCAGCAGCTTGGGACGGGACAGGGACTACGAGCAGTACTTC. The genes are TRBV5-1 and TRBJ2-7, with 9 bases lining up with TRBD1. V lost 0 bases and J lost 3; bases outside the gene matches: 4. The CDR3 runs 15 residues. Germline loops: CDR1 SGHRS, CDR2 YFSETQ.

This rearrangement joins TRBV5-6 to TRBJ2-5; 7 nucleotides match TRBD1. The CDR3 has 13 amino acids. Per the germline V gene, CDR1 is SGHDT and CDR2 is YYEEEE. V shed 2 bases, J shed 4 bases, and the junction held 2 bases outside the gene matches. The CDR3 coding sequence is TGTGCCAGCAGCTTCAGGGGGATAGAGACCCAGTACTTC. Protein sequence: CASSFRGIETQYF.

This chain uses TRBV5-4 with TRBJ2-5; 7 nucleotides align to TRBD1. The ends lost 4 bases at V and 3 bases at J; junction bases unmatched: 6. Germline V gene data show CDR1 as SGHNT and CDR2 as YYREEE (reference sequence). This CDR3 spans 14 amino acids. In DNA form, the CDR3 reads TGTGCCAGCAGCCCTCTACAGGGGAAAGAGACCCAGTACTTC. The encoded protein is CASSPLQGKETQYF.

The rearrangement links TRBV5-1 to TRBJ2-1; 15 nucleotides align to TRBD2. CDR1 and CDR2 from the germline V gene are SGHRS and YFSETQ. This CDR3 is 18 amino acids long. Trimming at V came to 4 bases and at J to 10 bases, leaving 15 bases not matched to a gene. The CDR3 reads CASSLSFPGLAGGGEQFF. As DNA, the CDR3 is TGCGCCAGCAGCCTAAGCTTCCCGGGACTAGCGGGAGGCGGCGAGCAGTTCTTC.

The chain is built from TRBV12-5 and TRBJ1-2, with 7 bases fitting TRBD1. Germline V CDR1 and CDR2: LGHNT, FRNRAP. The junction had 15 bases not matched to a gene; V was cut back by 5 bases and J by 6 bases. The CDR3 runs to 16 residues. The CDR3 DNA follows: TGTGCTAGTGGTCGAGACAGGGTGTCCTTGTTAGATGGCTACACCTTC. This gives the protein CASGRDRVSLLDGYTF.

V gene TRBV18 combines with J gene TRBJ1-5, with D maybe TRBD1 (5 bases). CDR1 and CDR2 (germline): KGHSH, LQKENI. The CDR3 consists of 17 residues. V was cut by 3 bases and J by 0 bases, with 15 bases left in between. CDR3 region: CASSPIGPGGSNQPQHF. The CDR3, as DNA: TGTGCCAGCTCACCTATCGGACCGGGGGGTAGCAATCAGCCCCAGCATTTT. The complete variable domain, with remaining parts taken from reference TRBV18 and TRBJ1-5, reads NAGVMQNPRHLVRRRGQEARLRCSPMKGHSHVYWYRQLPEEGLKFMVYLQKENIIDESGMPKERFSAEFPKEGPSILRIQQVVRGDSAAYFCASSPIGPGGSNQPQHFGDGTRLSIL.

J is TRBJ2-3 and V is TRBV13; 10 bases agree with TRBD2. Per the germline V gene, CDR1 is PRHDT and CDR2 is FYEKMQ (reference sequence). With V trimmed by 10 bases and J by 6 bases, 10 bases remained unmatched. The CDR3 sequence is 14 residues long. For the CDR3, the DNA is TGTGCCACCCGGACTAGCGGTCGCAAGGATACGCAGTATTTT. As protein: CATRTSGRKDTQYF.

This clone was seen a few times. The genes are TRBV5-1 and TRBJ1-1; 8 positions match TRBD1. CDR3 length equals 14 residues. Germline V gene sequence: CDR1 SGHRS, CDR2 YFSETQ. V gave up 4 bases and J gave up 5 bases; unmatched junction bases: 7. The CDR3 DNA reads as TGCGCCAGCAGCGCAGCAGGGGGCCGAACTGAAGCTTTCTTT. Amino acid sequence: CASSAAGGRTEAFF.

V usage is TRBV3-1 (or the pseudogene TRBV3-2) and J usage is TRBJ1-6; 10 positions match TRBD1. This CDR3 comprises 14 residues. From germline, CDR1 is LGHDT and CDR2 YNNKEL (reference sequence). The trim removed 4 bases at V and 10 bases at J, leaving 4 bases unmatched. The CDR3 spells CASSLGTGESPLHF. The CDR3 coding sequence is TGTGCCAGCAGCCTCGGGACAGGGGAATCACCCCTCCACTTT.

The rearrangement joins TRBV3-1 (or the pseudogene TRBV3-2) to TRBJ1-1; a possible D gene is TRBD1 (5 bases). V gave up 4 bases and J gave up 5 bases, with 14 bases separating them. The CDR3 covers 14 residues. The V gene's germline CDR1 is LGHDT and CDR2 YNNKEL (reference sequence). CDR3 in DNA: TGTGCCAGCAGCCGGCAGGGTGGCCTAACTGAAGCTTTCTTT. Protein product: CASSRQGGLTEAFF.

The rearrangement joins TRBV5-1 to TRBJ2-2; 7 bases fit TRBD1. This CDR3 region has 17 residues. Per the germline V gene, CDR1 is SGHRS and CDR2 is YFSETQ. Trimming cost V 3 bases and J 5 bases; bases outside gene matches: 13. The CDR3: CASSWALTGYGTGELFF. CDR3 DNA sequence: TGCGCCAGCAGCTGGGCCCTGACAGGGTATGGGACCGGGGAGCTGTTTTTT.

This chain connects TRBV19 to TRBJ1-5; TRBD1 agrees at 10 bases. The CDR3 contains 15 residues. Germline values: CDR1 LNHDA, CDR2 SQIVND (reference sequence). V dropped 7 bases and J dropped 2; count of bases not matched to a gene: 5. The CDR3 here is CASITGTGGNQPQHF. The CDR3 bases are TGTGCCAGTATCACCGGGACAGGGGGCAATCAGCCCCAGCATTTT.

CDR3 residues: CASSATHRVNYEQYF. CDR3 DNA: TGTGCCAGCAGCGCAACCCACAGGGTCAACTACGAGCAGTACTTC. The chain combines TRBV7-3 with TRBJ2-7, with D maybe TRBD1 (6 bases). The germline V gene has CDR1 SGHTA and CDR2 FQGTGA. Deletions cut 5 bases from V and 3 bases from J, with 17 bases between. The CDR3 is made up of 15 amino acids.

The chain links TRBV10-2 to TRBJ2-3; 7 positions match TRBD2. V gave up 3 bases and J gave up 3 bases; unmatched junction bases: 12. The germline V gene encodes CDR1 WSHSY and CDR2 SAAADI. This CDR3 is 17 amino acids long. For the CDR3, the DNA is TGCGCCAGCAGTGATTTCCCACCCGGGGAGGGGACAGATACGCAGTATTTT. The encoded protein is CASSDFPPGEGTDTQYF.

The chain links TRBV3-1 (or the pseudogene TRBV3-2) to TRBJ1-3, with a possible D match to TRBD1 (6 bases). Germline assignment: CDR1 LGHDT and CDR2 YNNKEL (reference sequence). V was pared by 3 bases and J by 8 bases, with 20 bases between. The CDR3 has 16 residues. CDR3 sequence (DNA): TGTGCCAGCAGCCAGAAAAGATCGGGGGGCGGGGACACCATATATTTT. Encoded protein: CASSQKRSGGGDTIYF.

This clone was recorded once. V is TRBV9 and J is TRBJ2-6, with TRBD1 matching over 7 bases. Germline values: CDR1 SGDLS, CDR2 YYNGEE. The CDR3 covers 15 residues. V lost 4 bases and J lost 4; bases outside the gene matches: 5. For the CDR3, the DNA is TGTGCCAGCAGCACACAGGGGACCGGGGCCAACGTCCTGACTTTC. Encoded protein: CASSTQGTGANVLTF. The whole variable domain, remainder taken from reference TRBV9 and TRBJ2-6, is DSGVTQTPKHLITATGQRVTLRCSPRSGDLSVYWYQQSLDQGLQFLIQYYNGEERAKGNILERFSAQQFPDLHSELNLSSLELGDSALYFCASSTQGTGANVLTFGAGSRLTVL.

The rearrangement links TRBV18 to TRBJ1-3; the D is unclear. Germline loops: CDR1 KGHSH, CDR2 LQKENI. The CDR3 contains 15 residues. The germline V and J ends were trimmed by 1 base and 0 bases, with 7 bases remaining between them. The CDR3 here is CASSPRAVSGNTIYF. For the CDR3, the DNA is TGTGCCAGCTCACCACGAGCGGTCTCTGGAAACACCATATATTTT.

The V and J genes are TRBV24-1 and TRBJ1-2; TRBD1 might be the D (6 bases). Germline V lookup: CDR1 KGHDR, CDR2 SFDVKD. This CDR3 spans 14 amino acids. The V and J ends lost 8 bases and 2 bases respectively, with 14 bases between them. The CDR3 DNA reads as TGTGCCACCACCAATAAGGACAGCAACTATGGCTACACCTTC. Amino acids: CATTNKDSNYGYTF.

The rearrangement uses TRBV6-1 and TRBJ2-1, with 14 bases matching TRBD2. The CDR3 has 18 residues. Germline V gene sequence: CDR1 MNHNS, CDR2 SASEGT. The J segment lost 4 bases and the V segment lost 3 bases, leaving 8 bases of the junction unmatched. CDR3 in amino acids: CASSERLAGGQRYNEQFF. The CDR3 DNA sequence: TGTGCCAGCAGTGAGCGACTAGCGGGAGGGCAACGATACAATGAGCAGTTCTTC.

This rearrangement joins TRBV6-5 to TRBJ1-2; the D is unclear. Trimming pared 7 bases from V and 13 bases from J, leaving 16 bases between. The CDR3 consists of 11 residues. Germline assignment: CDR1 MNHEY and CDR2 SVGAGI. CDR3 sequence (DNA): TGTGCCAGCAATTCACCATATGGCCCCACCTTC. Amino acids: CASNSPYGPTF.

This chain links TRBV13 with TRBJ1-4, with a weak D call TRBD1 (5 bases). The ends were cut back, 0 bases at V and 3 bases at J, with 5 bases in the middle. The CDR3 runs 14 residues. The germline CDR1 and CDR2 sequences are PRHDT and FYEKMQ (reference sequence). The CDR3 DNA reads TGTGCCAGCAGCTTAGGGACAGCTAATGAAAAACTGTTTTTT. Residues: CASSLGTANEKLFF.

The chain couples TRBV11-1 to TRBJ2-5; D gene ambiguous. CDR3 length equals 14 residues. Trimming took off 5 bases at V and 1 base at J, with 11 bases between the two ends. The germline gives CDR1 SGHAT, CDR2 FQDESV (reference sequence). CDR3 nucleotide sequence: TGTGCCAGCAGCCTGATGAGAGTCCAAGAGACCCAGTACTTC. This encodes CASSLMRVQETQYF.